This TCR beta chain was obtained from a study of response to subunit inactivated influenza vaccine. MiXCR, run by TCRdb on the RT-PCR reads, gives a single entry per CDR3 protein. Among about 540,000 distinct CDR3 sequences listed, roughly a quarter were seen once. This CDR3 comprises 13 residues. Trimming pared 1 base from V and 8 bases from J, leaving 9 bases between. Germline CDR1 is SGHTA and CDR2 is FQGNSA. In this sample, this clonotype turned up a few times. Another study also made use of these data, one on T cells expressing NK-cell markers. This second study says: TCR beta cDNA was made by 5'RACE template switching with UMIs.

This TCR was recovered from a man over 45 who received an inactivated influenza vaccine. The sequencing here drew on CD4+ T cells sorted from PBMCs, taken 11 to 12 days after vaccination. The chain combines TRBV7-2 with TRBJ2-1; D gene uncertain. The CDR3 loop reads CASSLGHTYEQFF. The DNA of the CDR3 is TGTGCCAGCAGCTTAGGACATACGTATGAGCAGTTCTTC.